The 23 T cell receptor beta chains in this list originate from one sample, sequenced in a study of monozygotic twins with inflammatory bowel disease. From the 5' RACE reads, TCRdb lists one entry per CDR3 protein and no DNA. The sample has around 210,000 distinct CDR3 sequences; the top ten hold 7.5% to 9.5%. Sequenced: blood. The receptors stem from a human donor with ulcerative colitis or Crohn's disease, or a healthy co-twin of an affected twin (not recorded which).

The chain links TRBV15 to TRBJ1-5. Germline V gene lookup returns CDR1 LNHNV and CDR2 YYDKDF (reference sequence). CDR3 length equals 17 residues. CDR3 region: CATSRDLSGYSNQPQHF.

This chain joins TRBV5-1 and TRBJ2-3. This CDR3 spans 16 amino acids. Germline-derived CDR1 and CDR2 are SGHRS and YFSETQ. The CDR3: CASSFLADASTDTQYF.

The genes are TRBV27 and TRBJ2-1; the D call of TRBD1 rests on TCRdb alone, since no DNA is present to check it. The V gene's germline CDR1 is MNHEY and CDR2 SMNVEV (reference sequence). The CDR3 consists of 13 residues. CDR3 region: CASTPAPLGEQFF.

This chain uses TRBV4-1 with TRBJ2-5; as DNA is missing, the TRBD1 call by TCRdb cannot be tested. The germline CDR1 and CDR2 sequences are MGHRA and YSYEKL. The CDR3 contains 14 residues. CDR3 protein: CASSQVWGLETQYF.

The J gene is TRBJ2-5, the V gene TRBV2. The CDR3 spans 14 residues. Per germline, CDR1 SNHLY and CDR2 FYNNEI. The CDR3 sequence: CASSDLGFGETQYF.

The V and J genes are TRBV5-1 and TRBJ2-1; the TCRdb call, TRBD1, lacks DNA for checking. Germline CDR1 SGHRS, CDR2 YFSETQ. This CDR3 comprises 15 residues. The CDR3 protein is CASSSRGGNYNEQFF.

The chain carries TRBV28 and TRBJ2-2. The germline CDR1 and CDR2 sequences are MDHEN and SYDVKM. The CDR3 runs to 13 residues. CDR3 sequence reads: CASNPRVPGELFF.

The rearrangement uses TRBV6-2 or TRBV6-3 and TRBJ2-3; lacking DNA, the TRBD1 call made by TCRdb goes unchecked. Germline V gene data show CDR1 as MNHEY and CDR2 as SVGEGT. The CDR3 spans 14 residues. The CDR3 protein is CASSSRGLADTQYF.

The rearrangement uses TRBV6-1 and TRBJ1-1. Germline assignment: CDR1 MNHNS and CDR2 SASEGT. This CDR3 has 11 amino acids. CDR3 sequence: CASSEGFEAFF.

This CDR3 reads CSVEATGTGSTGELFF. The J gene is TRBJ2-2, the V gene TRBV29-1; TCRdb's D call, TRBD1, is unchecked because there is no DNA. In germline, CDR1 is SQVTM, CDR2 ANQGSEA. The CDR3 covers 16 residues.

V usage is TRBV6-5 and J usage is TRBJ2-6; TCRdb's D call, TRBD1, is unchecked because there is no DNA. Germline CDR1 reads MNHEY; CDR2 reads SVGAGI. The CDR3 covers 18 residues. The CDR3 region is CASSSSGTGSSGANVLTF.

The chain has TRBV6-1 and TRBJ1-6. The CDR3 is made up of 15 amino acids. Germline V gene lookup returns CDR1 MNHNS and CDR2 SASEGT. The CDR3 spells CASSRQTPYNSPLHF.

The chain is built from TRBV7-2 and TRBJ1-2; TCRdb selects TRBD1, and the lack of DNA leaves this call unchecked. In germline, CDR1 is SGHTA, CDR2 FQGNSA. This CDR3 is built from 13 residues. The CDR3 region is CASSDDRIYGYTF. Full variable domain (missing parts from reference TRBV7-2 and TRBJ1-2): GAGVSQSPSNKVTEKGKDVELRCDPISGHTALYWYRQSLGQGLEFLIYFQGNSAPDKSGLPSDRFSAERTGGSVSTLTIQRTQQEDSAVYLCASSDDRIYGYTFGSGTRLTVV.

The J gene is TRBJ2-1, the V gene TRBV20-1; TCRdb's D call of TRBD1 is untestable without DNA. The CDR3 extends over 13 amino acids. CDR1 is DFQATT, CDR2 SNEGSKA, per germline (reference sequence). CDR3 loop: CSARVQGAGEQFF.

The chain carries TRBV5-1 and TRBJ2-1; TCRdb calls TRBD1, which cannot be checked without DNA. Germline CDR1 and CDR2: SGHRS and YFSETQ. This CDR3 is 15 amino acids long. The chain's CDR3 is CASSSIGAANNEQFF.

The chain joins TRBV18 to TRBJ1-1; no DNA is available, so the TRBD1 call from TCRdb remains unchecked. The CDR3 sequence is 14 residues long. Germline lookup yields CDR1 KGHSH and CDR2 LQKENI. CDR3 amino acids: CASSPRQDNTEAFF.

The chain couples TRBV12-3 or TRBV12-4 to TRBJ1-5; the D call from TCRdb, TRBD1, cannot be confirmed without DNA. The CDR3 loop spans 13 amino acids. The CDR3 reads CATRQGDWQPQHF.

This chain's CDR3 is CSARIPGGTEAFF. The chain has TRBV20-1 and TRBJ1-1; TCRdb calls TRBD1, which cannot be checked without DNA. This CDR3 region has 13 residues. Germline lookup yields CDR1 DFQATT and CDR2 SNEGSKA (reference sequence).

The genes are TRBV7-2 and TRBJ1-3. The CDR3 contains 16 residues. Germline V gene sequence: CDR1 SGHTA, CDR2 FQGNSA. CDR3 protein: CASSLTGSSSGNTIYF.

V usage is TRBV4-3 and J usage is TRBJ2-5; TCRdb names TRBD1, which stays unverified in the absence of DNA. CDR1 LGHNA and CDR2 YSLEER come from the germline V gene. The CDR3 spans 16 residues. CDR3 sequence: CASSRMSDRVHETQYF.

The CDR3 loop reads CSVEVGSNQPQHF. The chain has TRBV29-1 and TRBJ1-5. Germline V gene sequence: CDR1 SQVTM, CDR2 ANQGSEA. This CDR3 comprises 13 residues.

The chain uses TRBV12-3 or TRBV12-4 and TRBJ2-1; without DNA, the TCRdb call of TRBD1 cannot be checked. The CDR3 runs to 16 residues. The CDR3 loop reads CASSFPSYRGYNEQFF.

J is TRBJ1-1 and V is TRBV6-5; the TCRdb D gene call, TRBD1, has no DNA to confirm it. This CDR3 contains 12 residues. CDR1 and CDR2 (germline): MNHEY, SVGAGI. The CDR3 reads CASRTGVTEAFF.